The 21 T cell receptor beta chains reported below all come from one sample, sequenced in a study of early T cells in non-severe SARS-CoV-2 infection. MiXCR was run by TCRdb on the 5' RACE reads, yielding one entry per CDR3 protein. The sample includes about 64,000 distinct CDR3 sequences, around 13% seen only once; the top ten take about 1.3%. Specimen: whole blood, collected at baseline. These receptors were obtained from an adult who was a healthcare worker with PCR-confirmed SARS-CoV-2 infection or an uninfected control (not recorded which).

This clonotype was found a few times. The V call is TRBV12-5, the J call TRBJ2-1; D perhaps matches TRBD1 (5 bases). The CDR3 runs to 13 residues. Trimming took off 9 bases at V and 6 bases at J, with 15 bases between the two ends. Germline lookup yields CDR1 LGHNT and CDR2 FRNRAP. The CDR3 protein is CASVGQGFNEQFF. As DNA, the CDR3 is TGTGCTAGCGTCGGCCAGGGCTTCAATGAGCAGTTCTTC.

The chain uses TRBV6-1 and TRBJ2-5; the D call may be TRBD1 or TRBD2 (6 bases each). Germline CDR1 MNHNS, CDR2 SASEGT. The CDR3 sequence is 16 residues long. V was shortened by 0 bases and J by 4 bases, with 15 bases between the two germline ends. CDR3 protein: CASSEALYEGGETQYF. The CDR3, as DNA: TGTGCCAGCAGTGAAGCGCTATATGAGGGGGGAGAGACCCAGTACTTC.

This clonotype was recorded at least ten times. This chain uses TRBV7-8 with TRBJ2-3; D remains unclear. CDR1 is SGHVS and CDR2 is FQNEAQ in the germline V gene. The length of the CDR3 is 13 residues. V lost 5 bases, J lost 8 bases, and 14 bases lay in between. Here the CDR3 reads CASSIPGSSTQYF. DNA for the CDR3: TGTGCCAGCAGCATACCGGGTTCGAGTACGCAGTATTTT.

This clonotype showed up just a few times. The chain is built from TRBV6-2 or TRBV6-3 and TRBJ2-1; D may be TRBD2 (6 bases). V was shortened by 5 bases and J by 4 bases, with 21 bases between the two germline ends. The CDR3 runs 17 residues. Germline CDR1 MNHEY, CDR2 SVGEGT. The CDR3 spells CASSLLNSGKKYNEQFF. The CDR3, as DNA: TGTGCCAGCAGTCTCCTAAATAGCGGAAAGAAGTACAATGAGCAGTTCTTC.

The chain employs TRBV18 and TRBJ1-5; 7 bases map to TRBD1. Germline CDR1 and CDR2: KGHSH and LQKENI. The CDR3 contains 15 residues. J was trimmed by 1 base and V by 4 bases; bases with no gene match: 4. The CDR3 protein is CASSRGTESNQPQHF. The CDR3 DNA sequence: TGTGCCAGCTCACGAGGGACAGAAAGCAATCAGCCCCAGCATTTT.

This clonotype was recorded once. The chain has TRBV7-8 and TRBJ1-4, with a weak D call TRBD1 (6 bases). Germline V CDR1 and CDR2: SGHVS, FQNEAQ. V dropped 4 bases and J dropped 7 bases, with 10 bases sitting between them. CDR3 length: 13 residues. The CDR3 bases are TGTGCCAGCAGCTCGGGGGCGCGTGAAAAACTGTTTTTT. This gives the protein CASSSGAREKLFF.

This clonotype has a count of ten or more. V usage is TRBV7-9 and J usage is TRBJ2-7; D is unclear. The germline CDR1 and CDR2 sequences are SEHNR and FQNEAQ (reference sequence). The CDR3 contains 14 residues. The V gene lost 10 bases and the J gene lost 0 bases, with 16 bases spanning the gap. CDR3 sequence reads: CAITKGSYSYEQYF. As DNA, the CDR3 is TGTGCCATCACAAAAGGCAGCTACTCCTACGAGCAGTACTTC.

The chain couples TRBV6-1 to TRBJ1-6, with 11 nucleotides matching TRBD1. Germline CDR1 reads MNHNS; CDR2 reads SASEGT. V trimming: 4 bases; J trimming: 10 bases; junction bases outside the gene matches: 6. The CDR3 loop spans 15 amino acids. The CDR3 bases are TGTGCCAGCAGTGGTGGACAGGGGGCCAGGTCACCCCTCCACTTT. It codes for CASSGGQGARSPLHF.

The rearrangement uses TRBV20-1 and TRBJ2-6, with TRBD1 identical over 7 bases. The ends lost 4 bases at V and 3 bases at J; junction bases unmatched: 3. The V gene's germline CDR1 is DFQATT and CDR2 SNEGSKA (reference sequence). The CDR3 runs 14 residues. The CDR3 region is CSANTGVGANVLTF. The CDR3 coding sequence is TGCAGTGCTAACACAGGGGTTGGGGCCAACGTCCTGACTTTC.

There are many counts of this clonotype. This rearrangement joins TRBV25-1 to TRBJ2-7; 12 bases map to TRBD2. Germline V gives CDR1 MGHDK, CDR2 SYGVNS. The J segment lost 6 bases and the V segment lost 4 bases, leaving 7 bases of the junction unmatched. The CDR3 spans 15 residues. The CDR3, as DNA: TGTGCCAGCAGTGTGGGTGCTAGCGGGAGGGGCGAGCAGTACTTC. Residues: CASSVGASGRGEQYF.

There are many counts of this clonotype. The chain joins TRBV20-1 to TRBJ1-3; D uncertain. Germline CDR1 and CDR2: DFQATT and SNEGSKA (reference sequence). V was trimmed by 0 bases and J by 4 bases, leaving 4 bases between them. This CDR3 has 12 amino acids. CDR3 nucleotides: TGCAGTGCTAGAGATGGAGGAAACACCATATATTTT. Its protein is CSARDGGNTIYF.

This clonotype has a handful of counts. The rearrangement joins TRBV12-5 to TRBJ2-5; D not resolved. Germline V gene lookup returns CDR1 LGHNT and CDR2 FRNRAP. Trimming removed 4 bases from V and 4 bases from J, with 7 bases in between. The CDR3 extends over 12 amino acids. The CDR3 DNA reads TGTGCTAGTGGTTACATGAGAGAGACCCAGTACTTC. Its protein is CASGYMRETQYF.

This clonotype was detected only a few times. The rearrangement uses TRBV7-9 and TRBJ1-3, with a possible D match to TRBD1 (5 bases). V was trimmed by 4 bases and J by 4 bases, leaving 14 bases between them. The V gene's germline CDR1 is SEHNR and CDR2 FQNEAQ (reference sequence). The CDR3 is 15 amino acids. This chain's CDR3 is CASSSRQGPGNTIYF. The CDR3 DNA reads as TGTGCCAGCAGCTCTCGCCAGGGCCCAGGAAACACCATATATTTT.

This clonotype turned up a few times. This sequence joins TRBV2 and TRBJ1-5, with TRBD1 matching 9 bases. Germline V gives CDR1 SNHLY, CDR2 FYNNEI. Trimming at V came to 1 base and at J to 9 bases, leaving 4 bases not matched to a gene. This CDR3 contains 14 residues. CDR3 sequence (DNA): TGTGCCAGCAGTGAAGGGACAGGGGCAGGGCCCCAGCATTTT. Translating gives CASSEGTGAGPQHF.

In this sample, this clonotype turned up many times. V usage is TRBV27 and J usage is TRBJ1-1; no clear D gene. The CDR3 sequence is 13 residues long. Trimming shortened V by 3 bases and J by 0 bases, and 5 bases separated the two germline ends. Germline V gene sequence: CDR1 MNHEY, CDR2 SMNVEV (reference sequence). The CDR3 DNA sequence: TGTGCCAGCAGTTTGGGCATGAACACTGAAGCTTTCTTT. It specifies CASSLGMNTEAFF.

CDR3 DNA: TGTGCCAGCAGCTGGGGGGACAGGGACCAAGAGACCCAGTACTTC. Protein: CASSWGDRDQETQYF. This chain links TRBV5-4 with TRBJ2-5; 9 bases line up with TRBD1. The germline V gene encodes CDR1 SGHNT and CDR2 YYREEE (reference sequence). There are 15 residues in the CDR3. V lost 3 bases, J lost 0 bases, and 3 bases stayed unmatched. Together with reference TRBV5-4 and TRBJ2-5, the CDR3 gives the full variable domain: ETGVTQSPTHLIKTRGQQVTLRCSSQSGHNTVSWYQQALGQGPQFIFQYYREEENGRGNFPPRFSGLQFPNYSSELNVNALELDDSALYLCASSWGDRDQETQYFGPGTRLLVL.

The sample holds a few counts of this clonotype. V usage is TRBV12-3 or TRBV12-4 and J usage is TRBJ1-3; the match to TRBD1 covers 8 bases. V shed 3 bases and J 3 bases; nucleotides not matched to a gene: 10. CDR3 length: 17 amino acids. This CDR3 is CASSFRQGTQYGNTIYF. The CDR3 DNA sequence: TGTGCCAGCAGTTTCCGACAGGGGACCCAGTATGGAAACACCATATATTTT.

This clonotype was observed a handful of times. For the CDR3, the DNA is TGTGCCTGGAGTGTACCAGGGAAGGGGCAGCCCCAGCATTTT. Its translation: CAWSVPGKGQPQHF. This rearrangement joins TRBV30 to TRBJ1-5; tentatively, D is TRBD1 (5 bases). This CDR3 is built from 14 residues. Germline V lookup: CDR1 GTSNPN, CDR2 SVGIG (reference sequence). Trimming shortened V by 0 bases and J by 7 bases, and 13 bases separated the two germline ends.

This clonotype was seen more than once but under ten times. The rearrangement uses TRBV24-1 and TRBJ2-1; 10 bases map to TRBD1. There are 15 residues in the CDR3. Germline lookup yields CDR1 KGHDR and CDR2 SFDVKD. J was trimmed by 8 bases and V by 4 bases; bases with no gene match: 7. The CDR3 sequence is CATSDAGTGDHEQFF. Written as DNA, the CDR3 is TGTGCCACCAGTGACGCCGGGACAGGGGACCATGAGCAGTTCTTC.

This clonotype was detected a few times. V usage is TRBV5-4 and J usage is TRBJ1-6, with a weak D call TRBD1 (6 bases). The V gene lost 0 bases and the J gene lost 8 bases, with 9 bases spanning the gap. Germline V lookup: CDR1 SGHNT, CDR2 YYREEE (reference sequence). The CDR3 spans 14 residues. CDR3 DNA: TGTGCCAGCAGCTTGGCAGGGGCGGATTCACCCCTCCACTTT. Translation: CASSLAGADSPLHF.

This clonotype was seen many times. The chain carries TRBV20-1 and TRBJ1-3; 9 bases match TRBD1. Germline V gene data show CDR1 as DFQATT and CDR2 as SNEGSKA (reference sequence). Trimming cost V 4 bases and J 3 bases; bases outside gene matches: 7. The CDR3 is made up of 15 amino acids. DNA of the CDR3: TGCAGTGCTATAGGGGACAGGGTTTTTGGAAACACCATATATTTT. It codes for CSAIGDRVFGNTIYF.